This T cell receptor beta chain was identified during a study of T cell repertoires in cytomegalovirus infection. Study overall: CMV epitopes, recently identified HLA-C-restricted and well-studied HLA-B-restricted, were used. Both CMV infection and a matching HLA type were indicated by public TCR beta signatures. Study results and caveats: CMV-specific TCR beta clonotypes restricted by HLA-C dominated the ex vivo response. Accumulated public TCR beta family frequency recognized individuals carrying CMV together with the relevant HLA.

This clonotype was found a few times. Its antigen is unknown. TCRdb called the reads again in MiXCR, with one record for every CDR3 protein. The data show around 69,000 distinct CDR3 sequences, approximately 22% seen once. The CDR3 totals 15 residues. Looked up from germline, CDR1 is SGHVS and CDR2 is FQNEAQ. Trimming shortened V by 2 bases and J by 1 base, and 11 bases separated the two germline ends. The V call is TRBV7-8, the J call TRBJ2-5; no clear D. The material sequenced was CD8+ T cells from cultured PBMCs, taken from culture after CMV antigen stimulation. The sequence derives from a human donor in good health (CMV status not recorded). Some clones in this sample may be carry-over from other donors' samples. CDR3 bases: TGTGCCAGCAGCTTATCCTCGACTCTCCAAGAGACCCAGTACTTC. It yields the protein CASSLSSTLQETQYF.